Below are 27 T cell receptor beta chains sequenced from a single sample in a study of breast tumors, draining lymph nodes, adjacent tissues. TCRdb recomputed calls from the multiplex PCR reads with MiXCR, one row per CDR3 protein. The sample contains approximately 210,000 distinct CDR3 sequences, approximately 31% of which appear only once. Samples came from axillary lymph nodes draining the breast cancer. Sequencing used axillary lymph node tissue. Receptor source: a female donor with breast cancer. Some clones in this sample may be carry-over from other donors' samples.

The table lists this clonotype with many counts. The rearrangement links TRBV4-1 to TRBJ2-7, with TRBD2 matching over 8 bases. Germline V gene lookup returns CDR1 MGHRA and CDR2 YSYEKL. The CDR3 length is 20 residues. V gave up 0 bases and J gave up 3 bases; unmatched junction bases: 19. As DNA, the CDR3 is TGCGCCAGCAGCCAAGATGGGGCGGGAATAGACAGCGGGAGTTTCTACGAGCAGTACTTC. Protein sequence: CASSQDGAGIDSGSFYEQYF.

This clonotype was seen many times. The gene calls are TRBV29-1 and TRBJ1-3; possible D gene TRBD1, 5 bases. V was trimmed by 2 bases and J by 5 bases, leaving 13 bases between them. Germline CDR1 and CDR2: SQVTM and ANQGSEA. There are 14 residues in the CDR3. CDR3 DNA sequence: TGCAGCGTTGAATCGGGGACGCGGCGAAACACCATATATTTT. Residues: CSVESGTRRNTIYF.

This clonotype was detected many times. The gene calls are TRBV7-6 and TRBJ2-5, with 7 nucleotides matching TRBD2. With 4 bases clipped from V and 5 bases from J, the junction kept 7 bases outside the gene matches. The germline gives CDR1 SGHVS, CDR2 FNYEAQ. The CDR3 consists of 14 residues. The chain's CDR3 is CASSWGGGPETQYF. The CDR3 bases are TGTGCCAGCAGCTGGGGGGGAGGGCCGGAGACCCAGTACTTC.

In this sample, this clonotype turned up many times. This chain joins TRBV7-8 and TRBJ2-5; TRBD2 matches at 8 bases. The CDR3 loop spans 17 amino acids. Germline CDR1 SGHVS, CDR2 FQNEAQ. The J segment lost 5 bases and the V segment lost 1 base, leaving 12 bases of the junction unmatched. CDR3 in amino acids: CASSLVVSLAAKETQYF. The CDR3 DNA reads TGTGCCAGCAGCTTAGTTGTGTCACTAGCGGCCAAGGAGACCCAGTACTTC.

The sample holds many counts of this clonotype. The chain combines TRBV7-6 with TRBJ2-3; no reliable D call. CDR1 and CDR2 (germline): SGHVS, FNYEAQ. The CDR3 spans 12 residues. The ends were cut back, 4 bases at V and 7 bases at J, with 9 bases in the middle. The CDR3 sequence: CASSSPSNTQYF. In DNA form, the CDR3 reads TGTGCCAGCAGCTCACCTTCCAATACGCAGTATTTT.

In this sample, this clonotype turned up many times. The rearrangement uses TRBV2 and TRBJ2-5; TRBD1 matches at 7 bases. V lost 8 bases to trimming and J lost 2 bases; unmatched junction nucleotides: 2. The CDR3 is 12 amino acids. Germline V gene data show CDR1 as SNHLY and CDR2 as FYNNEI. The CDR3 loop is CASSRGQETQYF. The CDR3 DNA sequence: TGTGCCAGCTCCAGGGGGCAAGAGACCCAGTACTTC. The full variable domain, rest sourced from reference TRBV2 and TRBJ2-5, is EPEVTQTPSHQVTQMGQEVILRCVPISNHLYFYWYRQILGQKVEFLVSFYNNEISEKSEIFDDQFSVERPDGSNFTLKIRSTKLEDSAMYFCASSRGQETQYFGPGTRLLVL.

This clonotype appeared many times. J is TRBJ1-6 and V is TRBV28; the D is unclear. This CDR3 comprises 15 residues. V was cut by 8 bases and J by 0 bases, with 11 bases left in between. Germline CDR1 reads MDHEN; CDR2 reads SYDVKM. This CDR3 is CASHSRSSYNSPLHF. CDR3 in DNA: TGTGCCAGCCATTCCCGGAGCTCCTATAATTCACCCCTCCACTTT.

This clonotype came up many times. The chain uses TRBV6-1 and TRBJ2-7; 8 bases are shared with TRBD2. Germline trimming cut 6 bases from V and 2 bases from J; bases unmatched to any gene: 9. This CDR3 is built from 15 residues. The germline V gene has CDR1 MNHNS and CDR2 SASEGT. The CDR3 loop is CASSGTGTRPYEQYF. CDR3 DNA: TGTGCCAGCAGCGGTACCGGGACTAGACCCTACGAGCAGTACTTC.

This clonotype was picked up many times. The V gene is TRBV6-1, the J gene TRBJ2-3; the match to TRBD2 covers 9 bases. Per germline, CDR1 MNHNS and CDR2 SASEGT. The V segment lost 6 bases and the J segment 5 bases; nucleotides outside the gene matches: 12. The CDR3 is 16 amino acids. CDR3: CASSTYSGGRVDTQYF. The CDR3 DNA reads as TGTGCCAGCAGCACCTATAGCGGGGGACGAGTAGATACGCAGTATTTT.

Details on this clonotype: A much larger clone lies one base from this, so it may be a read error. The chain combines TRBV18 with TRBJ2-2, with D possibly being TRBD2 (5 bases). This CDR3 has 14 residues. The V gene's germline CDR1 is KGHSH and CDR2 LQKENI. The CDR3 sequence is CASSPSPRTGELSF. The CDR3 DNA follows: TGTGCCAGCTCACCATCGCCCAGGACCGGGGAGCTGTCTTTT.

This clonotype was seen repeatedly, ten times or more. This chain connects TRBV7-2 to TRBJ2-3; D is perhaps TRBD2 (6 bases). Deletions cut 0 bases from V and 1 base from J, with 14 bases between. The CDR3 extends over 17 amino acids. Germline CDR1 is SGHTA and CDR2 is FQGNSA. The chain's CDR3 is CASSLAGGGIGTDTQYF. CDR3 sequence (DNA): TGTGCCAGCAGCTTAGCGGGTGGGGGGATAGGCACAGATACGCAGTATTTT.

Note on this clonotype: This sequence may be a read error, since a much larger clone differs from it by one base. V usage is TRBV5-6 and J usage is TRBJ1-2, with D unclear. There are 14 residues in the CDR3. CDR1 and CDR2 from the germline V gene are SGHDT and YYEEEE. CDR3 sequence (DNA): TGTGCCAGCGGCTTGGCCTTACCGATCTATGGCTACACCTTC. It is translated as CASGLALPIYGYTF.

CDR3 bases: TGCGCCAGCAGCGTGGCCTCAGTTAGCTCCGGGGCCAACGTCCTGACTTTC. It encodes CASSVASVSSGANVLTF. The chain couples TRBV5-1 to TRBJ2-6; no clear D gene. V was shortened by 4 bases and J by 4 bases, with 18 bases between the two germline ends. This CDR3 comprises 17 residues. Germline loops: CDR1 SGHRS, CDR2 YFSETQ.

This clonotype was seen ten or more times. The chain joins TRBV24-1 to TRBJ1-2; D call uncertain. Germline values: CDR1 KGHDR, CDR2 SFDVKD. V was trimmed by 3 bases and J by 6 bases, leaving 16 bases between them. The CDR3 spans 15 residues. The CDR3 nucleotides read TGTGCCACCAGTGATCTCCTAAGTCCCTTCCATGGCTACACCTTC. The encoded protein is CATSDLLSPFHGYTF.

This clonotype was seen repeatedly, ten times or more. The genes are TRBV19 and TRBJ1-6; D is perhaps TRBD1 (5 bases). The V gene lost 7 bases and the J gene lost 7 bases, with 11 bases spanning the gap. Germline loops: CDR1 LNHDA, CDR2 SQIVND (reference sequence). The CDR3 extends over 13 amino acids. CDR3 loop: CASKVAGNSPLHF. CDR3 DNA sequence: TGTGCCAGTAAAGTCGCAGGGAATTCACCCCTCCACTTT.

This clonotype was recorded at least ten times. The chain couples TRBV11-1 to TRBJ2-7, with TRBD2 matching 9 bases. Germline CDR1 SGHAT, CDR2 FQDESV (reference sequence). V dropped 6 bases and J dropped 2; count of bases not matched to a gene: 8. CDR3 size: 15 residues. The CDR3 DNA follows: TGTGCCAGCAGGCCTACTAGCGGGCTACCCTACGAGCAGTACTTC. The encoded protein is CASRPTSGLPYEQYF.

This clonotype showed up many times. The V and J genes are TRBV20-1 and TRBJ1-2, with TRBD1 matching over 10 bases. Trimming took 6 bases from V and 7 from J; bases not matched to a gene: 8. The CDR3 runs to 13 residues. CDR1 and CDR2 from the germline V gene are DFQATT and SNEGSKA (reference sequence). CDR3 protein: CSARDRGRIGYTF. Here the CDR3 DNA reads TGCAGTGCACGGGACAGGGGAAGGATTGGCTACACCTTC.

To note about this clonotype: This may arise from a read error, as a much more abundant clone is one base away. The rearrangement joins TRBV20-1 to TRBJ2-4, with 8 bases lining up with TRBD2. Germline assignment: CDR1 DFQATT and CDR2 SNEGSKA (reference sequence). This CDR3 contains 18 residues. V dropped 6 bases and J dropped 7; count of bases not matched to a gene: 23. The CDR3 coding sequence is TGCAGTGCCAGACCGTTCGGAGCGGGAGCGTACGTGGGGAACATTCAGTACTTC. It is translated as CSARPFGAGAYVGNIQYF.

The table lists this clonotype with a few counts. This sequence may be a read error, since a much larger clone differs from it by one base. The conserved phenylalanine or tryptophan normally closing the CDR3 is absent here, so this likely arose from a read error. The genes are TRBV7-3 and TRBJ2-1; no clear D. This CDR3 has 14 residues. Trimming removed 4 bases from V and 2 bases from J, with 9 bases in between. Germline assignment: CDR1 SGHTA and CDR2 FQGTGA. The CDR3: CASSWGGPYNEQFL. Here the CDR3 DNA reads TGTGCCAGCAGCTGGGGTGGGCCCTACAATGAGCAGTTCCTC.

This clonotype was seen ten or more times. The chain couples TRBV12-3 or TRBV12-4 to TRBJ2-4, with TRBD1 matching 11 bases. V lost 6 bases and J lost 2; bases outside the gene matches: 6. The CDR3 covers 16 residues. CDR3 bases: TGTGCCAGCAGCCGGACAGGGGGCGTTACCAAAAACATTCAGTACTTC. Its translation is CASSRTGGVTKNIQYF.

This clonotype was seen many times. This chain links TRBV19 with TRBJ2-2; 10 bases fit TRBD2. V trimming: 7 bases; J trimming: 7 bases; junction bases outside the gene matches: 12. The CDR3 covers 16 residues. Germline-derived CDR1 and CDR2 are LNHDA and SQIVND (reference sequence). CDR3: CASNKLAGSSDGELFF. The CDR3 DNA follows: TGTGCCAGTAATAAACTAGCGGGAAGTTCGGACGGGGAGCTGTTTTTT.

This chain connects TRBV30 to TRBJ2-1, with TRBD2 matching over 13 bases. Germline V gene lookup returns CDR1 GTSNPN and CDR2 SVGIG (reference sequence). The CDR3 is 19 residues long. Losses at the gene ends were 0 bases for V and 4 bases for J; bases not matched to a gene: 12. CDR3: CAWSVWEGTSGTLYNEQFF. CDR3 bases: TGTGCCTGGAGTGTATGGGAGGGGACTAGCGGGACCCTTTACAATGAGCAGTTCTTC. The whole variable domain, remainder taken from reference TRBV30 and TRBJ2-1, is SQTIHQWPATLVQPVGSPLSLECTVEGTSNPNLYWYRQAAGRGLQLLFYSVGIGQISSEVPQNLSASRPQDRQFILSSKKLLLSDSGFYLCAWSVWEGTSGTLYNEQFFGPGTRLTVL.

This clonotype was recorded many times. This rearrangement joins TRBV29-1 to TRBJ1-2, with a weak D call TRBD1 (6 bases). CDR3 length: 13 residues. In germline, CDR1 is SQVTM, CDR2 ANQGSEA. The V and J ends lost 8 bases and 1 base respectively, with 14 bases between them. The CDR3 region is CSTRTAFNYGYTF. The DNA of the CDR3 is TGCAGCACACGGACAGCCTTTAACTATGGCTACACCTTC. Full variable domain (missing parts from reference TRBV29-1 and TRBJ1-2): SAVISQKPSRDICQRGTSLTIQCQVDSQVTMMFWYRQQPGQSLTLIATANQGSEATYESGFVIDKFPISRPNLTFSTLTVSNMSPEDSSIYLCSTRTAFNYGYTFGSGTRLTVV.

In regard to this clonotype: One end of the junction varies from germline; a read error may be responsible. The gene calls are TRBV9 and TRBJ2-2; TRBD1 or TRBD2 may be the D gene (5 bases each). The germline CDR1 and CDR2 sequences are SGDLS and YYNGEE. CDR3 size: 15 residues. The CDR3 DNA is TGTGGCAGCAGCGTAGCCAGCTCGGACACCGGGGAGCCGTTTTTT. This translates into CGSSVASSDTGEPFF. The full variable domain, completed using reference TRBV9 and TRBJ2-2, is DSGVTQTPKHLITATGQRVTLRCSPRSGDLSVYWYQQSLDQGLQFLIQYYNGEERAKGNILERFSAQQFPDLHSELNLSSLELGDSALYFCGSSVASSDTGEPFFGEGSRLTVL.

The J gene is TRBJ2-7, the V gene TRBV25-1; TRBD1 aligns across 9 bases. Germline CDR1 is MGHDK and CDR2 is SYGVNS. The CDR3 has 15 residues. The V and J ends lost 4 bases and 4 bases, in that order; junction bases with no gene match: 8. CDR3 sequence (DNA): TGTGCCAGCAGTGCAGAGGGGGACAGGGCTTACGAGCAGTACTTC. Translated: CASSAEGDRAYEQYF.

CDR3 coding DNA: TGTGCCAGCAGTTATCTGTCGGGGGCAGGAAACACCATATATTTT. Amino acids: CASSYLSGAGNTIYF. The chain has TRBV6-5 and TRBJ1-3; D possibly corresponds to TRBD1 (6 bases). CDR1 and CDR2 from the germline V gene are MNHEY and SVGAGI. CDR3 size: 15 residues. Trimming stripped 3 bases from V and 4 bases from J, with 13 bases between.

This clonotype was observed at least ten times. The rearrangement uses TRBV3-1 and TRBJ1-5, with a weak D call TRBD1 (5 bases). The V end lost 4 bases, the J end lost 6 bases, and 19 bases lay between the germline ends. Germline-derived CDR1 and CDR2 are LGHDT and YNNKEL (reference sequence). CDR3 length equals 16 residues. The CDR3: CASSLSWGGRSQPQHF. CDR3 DNA: TGTGCCAGCAGCCTCTCGTGGGGGGGTCGGAGTCAGCCCCAGCATTTT.